This T cell receptor beta chain is from a study of blood T cell repertoires in COVID-19. The overall study: The United States, Italy and Spain were the sources of the acute and convalescent COVID-19 samples. The cDNA or gDNA used as material had been derived from T cells, B-cell-depleted T cells, or PBMCs.

Participants spanned ages about 18 to 89 years and resided in about 24 US areas. Using immunoSEQ multiplex PCR, the repertoire was profiled, and TCRdb retains in-frame clones only, with some absent. This sample carries roughly 220,000 clones, roughly 80% of them seen once, and the ten largest clones take approximately 1.2%. After removal of 6 bases from V and 7 bases from J, the junction contained 7 bases not matched to a gene. From germline, CDR1 is MNHEY and CDR2 SVGAGI. This CDR3 is built from 13 residues. This sequence was found in a woman aged 40 to 50 with acute COVID-19. The chain uses TRBV6-5 and TRBJ1-2, with 8 bases lining up with TRBD1. The sequenced sample was PBMCs or T cells enriched from blood (not recorded which). The CDR3 here is CASSRDRGGGYTF. CDR3 in DNA: TGTGCCAGCAGCCGCGACAGGGGTGGTGGCTACACCTTC.